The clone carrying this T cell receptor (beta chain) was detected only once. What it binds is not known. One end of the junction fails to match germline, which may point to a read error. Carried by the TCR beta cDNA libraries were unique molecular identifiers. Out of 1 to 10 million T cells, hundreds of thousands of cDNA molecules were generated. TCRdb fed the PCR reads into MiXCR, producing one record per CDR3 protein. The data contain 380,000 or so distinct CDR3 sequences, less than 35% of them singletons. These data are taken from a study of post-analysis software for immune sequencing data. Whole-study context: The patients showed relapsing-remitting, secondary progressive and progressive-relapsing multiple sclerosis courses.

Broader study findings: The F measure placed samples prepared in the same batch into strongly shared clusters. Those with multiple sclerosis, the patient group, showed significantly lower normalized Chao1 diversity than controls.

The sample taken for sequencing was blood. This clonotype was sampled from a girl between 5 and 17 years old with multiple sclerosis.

The CDR3 DNA follows: TGCAGTGCTAGAGATCAGACCCGAGCGATAGCCACAGGTACGCAGTATTTT. Translation: CSARDQTRAIATGTQYF. The V call is TRBV20-1, the J call TRBJ2-3; D possibly corresponds to TRBD1 (5 bases). This CDR3 has 17 amino acids. The V gene's germline CDR1 is DFQATT and CDR2 SNEGSKA (reference sequence).